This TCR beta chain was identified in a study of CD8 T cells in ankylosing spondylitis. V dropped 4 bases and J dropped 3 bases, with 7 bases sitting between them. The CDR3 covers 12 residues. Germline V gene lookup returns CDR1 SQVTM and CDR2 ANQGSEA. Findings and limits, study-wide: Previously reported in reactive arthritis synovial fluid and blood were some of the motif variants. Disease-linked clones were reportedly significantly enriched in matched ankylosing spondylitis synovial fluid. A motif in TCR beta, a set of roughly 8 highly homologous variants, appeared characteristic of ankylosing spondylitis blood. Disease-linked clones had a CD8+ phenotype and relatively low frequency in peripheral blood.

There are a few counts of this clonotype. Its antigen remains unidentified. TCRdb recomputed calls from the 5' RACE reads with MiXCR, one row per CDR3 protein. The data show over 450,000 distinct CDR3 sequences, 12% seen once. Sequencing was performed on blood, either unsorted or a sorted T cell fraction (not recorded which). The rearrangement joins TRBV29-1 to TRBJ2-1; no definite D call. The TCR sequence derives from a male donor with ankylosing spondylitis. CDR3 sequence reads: CSVVGNYNEQFF. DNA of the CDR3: TGCAGCGTTGTGGGCAACTACAATGAGCAGTTCTTC.